This T cell receptor beta chain was recorded in a study of T cell repertoires in cytomegalovirus infection. Study summary: It can be stated that public TCR beta signatures indicated CMV infection as well as a matching HLA type.

V was pared by 2 bases and J by 2 bases, with 14 bases between. The CDR3 is made up of 16 amino acids. Germline loops: CDR1 SGHTA, CDR2 FQGNSA. TCRdb re-analysed the reads in MiXCR, keeping a single row per CDR3 protein. The table shows around 530,000 distinct CDR3 sequences, with around 27% occurring only once. About this clonotype itself: The antigen remains undetermined.

Study results and caveats: Across the ex vivo response, the dominant clonotypes were HLA-C-restricted CMV-specific TCR beta clonotypes. Public TCR beta family frequency separated CMV-and-HLA carriers, including in an independent cohort.

The source material was PBMCs. This chain joins TRBV7-2 and TRBJ2-3; D is perhaps TRBD2 (7 bases). The origin of this receptor is a human donor in good health (CMV status not recorded). Some clones in this sample may be carry-over from other donors' samples. The CDR3 reads CASSLRRGALTDTQYF. In DNA form, the CDR3 reads TGTGCCAGCAGCTTAAGACGGGGGGCTCTCACAGATACGCAGTATTTT.